This TCR beta chain is drawn from a study of blood T cell repertoires in COVID-19. Germline V gives CDR1 LNHNV, CDR2 YYDKDF (reference sequence). Trimming took off 0 bases at V and 0 bases at J, with 12 bases between the two ends. This CDR3 spans 18 amino acids. Sequencing used immunoSEQ multiplex PCR; TCRdb keeps in-frame clones, though not all of them. The profile covers 110,000 or so clones, with about four fifths appearing a single time and around 8% taken by the ten largest. The clonotype comes from a woman aged 40 to 49 with acute or convalescent COVID-19. The rearrangement links TRBV15 to TRBJ1-6; tentatively, D is TRBD1 (5 bases). The sequenced sample consisted of peripheral blood. Written as DNA, the CDR3 is TGTGCCACCAGCAGAGAGGGGATGGGGGGCTCCTATAATTCACCCCTCCACTTT. It specifies CATSREGMGGSYNSPLHF.